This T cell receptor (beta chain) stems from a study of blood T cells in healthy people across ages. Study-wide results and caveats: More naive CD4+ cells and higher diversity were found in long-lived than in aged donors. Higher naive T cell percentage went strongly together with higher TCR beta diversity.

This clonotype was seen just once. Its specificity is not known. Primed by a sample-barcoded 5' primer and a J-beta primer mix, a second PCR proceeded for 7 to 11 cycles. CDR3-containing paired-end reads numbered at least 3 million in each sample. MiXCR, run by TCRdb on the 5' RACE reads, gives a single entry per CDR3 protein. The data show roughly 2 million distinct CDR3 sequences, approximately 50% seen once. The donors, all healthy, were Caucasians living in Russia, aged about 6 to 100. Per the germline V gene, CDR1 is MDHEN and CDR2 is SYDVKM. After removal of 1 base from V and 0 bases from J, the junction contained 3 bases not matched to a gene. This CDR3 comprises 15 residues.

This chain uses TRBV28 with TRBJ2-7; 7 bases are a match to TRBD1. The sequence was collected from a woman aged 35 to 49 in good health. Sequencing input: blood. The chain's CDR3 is CASSLLGTVSYEQYF. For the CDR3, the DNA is TGTGCCAGCAGTTTATTGGGGACAGTCTCCTACGAGCAGTACTTC.